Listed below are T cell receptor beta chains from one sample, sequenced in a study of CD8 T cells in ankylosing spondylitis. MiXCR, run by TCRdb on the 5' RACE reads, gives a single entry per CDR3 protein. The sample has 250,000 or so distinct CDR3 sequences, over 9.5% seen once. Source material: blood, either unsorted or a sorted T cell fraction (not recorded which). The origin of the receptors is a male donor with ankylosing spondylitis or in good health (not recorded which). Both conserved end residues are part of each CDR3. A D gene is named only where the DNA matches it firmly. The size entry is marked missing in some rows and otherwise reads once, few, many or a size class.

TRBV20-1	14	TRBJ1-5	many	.	CSARGGYSNQPQHF
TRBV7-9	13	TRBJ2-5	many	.	CASRFGGGETQYF
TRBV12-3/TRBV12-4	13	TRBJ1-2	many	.	CASSLVRDYGYTF
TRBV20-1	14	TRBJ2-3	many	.	CSAPPAGGTDTQYF
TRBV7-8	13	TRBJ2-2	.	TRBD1	CASRGQGAGELFF
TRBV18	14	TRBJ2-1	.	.	CASSPTSQGNEQFF
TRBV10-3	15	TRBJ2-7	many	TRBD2	CAISGRTATSVEQYF
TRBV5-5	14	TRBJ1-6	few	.	CASSSSNRNSPLHF
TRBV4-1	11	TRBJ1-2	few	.	CASSRETGYTF
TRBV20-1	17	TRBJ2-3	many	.	CSARDPLGGSSTDTQYF
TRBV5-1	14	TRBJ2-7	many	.	CASSRVDSDVEQYF
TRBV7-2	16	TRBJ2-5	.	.	CASSLTYQKYQETQYF
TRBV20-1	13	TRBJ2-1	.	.	CSARDLALNEQFF
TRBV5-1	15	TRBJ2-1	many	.	CASSLAPNTAGEQFF
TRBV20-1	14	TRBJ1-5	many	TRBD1	CSALTGGVNQPQHF
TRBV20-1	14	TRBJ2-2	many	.	CSASRGSLTGELFF
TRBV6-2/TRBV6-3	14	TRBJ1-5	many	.	CASRIRAANQPQHF
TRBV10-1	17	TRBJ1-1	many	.	CASRTTQGKLTRGEAFF
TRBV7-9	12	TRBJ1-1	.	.	CASSLEGHEAFF
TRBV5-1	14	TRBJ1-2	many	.	CASSEPGVPWGYTF
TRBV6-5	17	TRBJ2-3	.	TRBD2	CASSYSSAGVDLDTQYF
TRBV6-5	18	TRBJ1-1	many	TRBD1	CASSYVGRGRSGGTEAFF
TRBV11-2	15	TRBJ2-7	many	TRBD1	CASSFPGQGVYEQYF
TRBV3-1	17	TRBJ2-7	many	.	CASSQEGLARSSYEQYF
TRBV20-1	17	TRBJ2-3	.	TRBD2	CSARGKSGTSGTDTQYF
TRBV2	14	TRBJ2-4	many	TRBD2	CASTEREAKNIQYF
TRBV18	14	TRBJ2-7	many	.	CASSPDLGVYEQYF
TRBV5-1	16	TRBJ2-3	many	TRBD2	CASSLAPSGGGDTQYF
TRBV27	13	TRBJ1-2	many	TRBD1	CASTGQGDYGYTF
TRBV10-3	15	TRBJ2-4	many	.	CAISESKRTEGIQYF
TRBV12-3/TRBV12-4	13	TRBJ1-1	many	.	CASSLVQGREAFF
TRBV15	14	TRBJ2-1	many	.	CATSSQTALGEQFF
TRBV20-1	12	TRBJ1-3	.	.	CSARAPGNTIYF
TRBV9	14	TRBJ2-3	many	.	CASSVGSGTDTQYF
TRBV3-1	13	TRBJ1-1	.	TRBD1	CASSTGVETEAFF
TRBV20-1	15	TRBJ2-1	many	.	CSAPGPTLSYNEQFF
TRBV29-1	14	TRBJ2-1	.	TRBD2	CSVRAGASYNEQFF
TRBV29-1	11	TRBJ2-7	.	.	CSVEVGGMQYF
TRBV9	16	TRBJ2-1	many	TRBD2	CASSASGTSGSVEQFF
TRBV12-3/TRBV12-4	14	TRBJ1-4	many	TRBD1	CASGQGIGNEKLFF
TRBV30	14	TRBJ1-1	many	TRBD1	CAWRAGTGNTEAFF
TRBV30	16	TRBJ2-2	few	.	CAWSPKRGTNTGELFF
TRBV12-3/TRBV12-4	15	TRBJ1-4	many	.	CASRHRILNNEKLFF
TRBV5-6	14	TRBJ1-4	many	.	CASSPLGVEEKLFF
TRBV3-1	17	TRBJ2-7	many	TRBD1	CASSQDLDGTGPYEQYF
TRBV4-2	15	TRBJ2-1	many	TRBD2	CASSQDKVRGDEQFF
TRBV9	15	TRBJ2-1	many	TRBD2	CASSVERGIYNEQFF
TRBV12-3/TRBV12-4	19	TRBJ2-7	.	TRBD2	CASSRTLGLAGKGAYEQYF
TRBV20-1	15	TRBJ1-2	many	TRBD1	CSASPSGSGTEGYTF
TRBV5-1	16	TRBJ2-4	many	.	CASSLGPERTKNIQYF
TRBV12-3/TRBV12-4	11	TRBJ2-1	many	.	CASSFLGEQFF
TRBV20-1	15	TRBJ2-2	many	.	CSARDWAANTGELFF
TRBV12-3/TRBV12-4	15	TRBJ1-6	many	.	CASTPLRELNSPLHF
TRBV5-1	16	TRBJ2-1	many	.	CASSSQRSPPYNEQFF
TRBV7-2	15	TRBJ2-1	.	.	CASRKGTSSYNEQFF
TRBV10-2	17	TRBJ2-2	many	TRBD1	CASSLNWDRGYTGELFF
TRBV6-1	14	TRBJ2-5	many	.	CASSPRTPGETQYF
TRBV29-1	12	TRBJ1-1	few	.	CSVVLGNTEAFF
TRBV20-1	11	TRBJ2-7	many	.	CSARDTYEQYF